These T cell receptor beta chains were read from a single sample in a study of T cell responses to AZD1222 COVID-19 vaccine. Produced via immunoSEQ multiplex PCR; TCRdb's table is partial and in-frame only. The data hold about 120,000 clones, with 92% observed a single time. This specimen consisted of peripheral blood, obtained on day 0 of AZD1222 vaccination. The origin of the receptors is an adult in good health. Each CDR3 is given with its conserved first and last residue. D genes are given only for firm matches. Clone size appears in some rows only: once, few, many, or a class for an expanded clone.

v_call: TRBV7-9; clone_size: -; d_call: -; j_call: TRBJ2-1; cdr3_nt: TGTGCCAGCAGCCCCCGCGGCCCCTACAATGAGCAGTTCTTC; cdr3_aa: CASSPRGPYNEQFF
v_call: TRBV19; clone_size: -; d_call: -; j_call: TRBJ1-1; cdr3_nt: TGTGCCAGTAGAATATCAGGGGCGAGGGGATTAAATCCTGAAGCTTTCTTT; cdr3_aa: CASRISGARGLNPEAFF
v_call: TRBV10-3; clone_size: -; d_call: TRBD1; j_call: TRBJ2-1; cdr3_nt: TGTGCCATCAGTAAGATACAGGGGGCCTCGGGAAGCTCCTACAATGAGCAGTTCTTC; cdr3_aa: CAISKIQGASGSSYNEQFF
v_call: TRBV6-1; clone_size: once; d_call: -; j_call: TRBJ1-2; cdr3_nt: TGTGCCAGCAGTGAAATTCGAGGCTACACCTTC; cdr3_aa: CASSEIRGYTF
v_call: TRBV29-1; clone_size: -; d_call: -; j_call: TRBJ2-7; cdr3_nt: TGCAGCGTTTCACCACAGGTTGGGGACGAGCAGTACTTC; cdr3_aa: CSVSPQVGDEQYF
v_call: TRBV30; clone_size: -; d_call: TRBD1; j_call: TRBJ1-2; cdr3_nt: TGTGCCTGGAGTAGGGGGACAGGGGCGTTTGGCTACACCTTC; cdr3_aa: CAWSRGTGAFGYTF
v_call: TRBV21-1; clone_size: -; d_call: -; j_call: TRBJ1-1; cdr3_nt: TGTGCCAGCAGCAAAAGGGAGAACTGGGGGACTGAAGCTTTCTTT; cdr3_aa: CASSKRENWGTEAFF
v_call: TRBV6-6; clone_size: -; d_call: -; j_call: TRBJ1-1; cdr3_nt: TGTGCCAGCAGTTACGGGCAGGGAAGGGCCACTGAAGCTTTCTTT; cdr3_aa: CASSYGQGRATEAFF
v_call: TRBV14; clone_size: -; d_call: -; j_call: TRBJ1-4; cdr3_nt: TGTGCCAGCAGCTCCTGGACCGAGGGGAAACTGTTTTTT; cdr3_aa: CASSSWTEGKLFF
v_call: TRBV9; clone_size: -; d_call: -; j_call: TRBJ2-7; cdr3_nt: TGTGCCAGCAGCCCTAACGACAGCACCTACGAGCAGTACTTC; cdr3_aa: CASSPNDSTYEQYF
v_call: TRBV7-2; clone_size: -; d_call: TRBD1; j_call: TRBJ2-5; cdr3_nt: TGTGCCAGCAGCTTAGGTCTCAGGGGGATACAAGAGACCCAGTACTTC; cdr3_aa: CASSLGLRGIQETQYF
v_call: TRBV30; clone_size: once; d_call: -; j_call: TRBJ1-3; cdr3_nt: TGTGCCTGGACCGGAAACACCATATATTTT; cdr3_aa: CAWTGNTIYF
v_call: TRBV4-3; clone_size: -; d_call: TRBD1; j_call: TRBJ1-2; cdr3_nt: TGCGCCAGCAGCCAAGGCTCAGGGGGTCGTGGCTACACCTTC; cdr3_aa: CASSQGSGGRGYTF
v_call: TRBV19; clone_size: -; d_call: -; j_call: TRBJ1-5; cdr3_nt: TGTGCCAGTAAAGGTTCGGGCAATCAGCCCCAGCATTTT; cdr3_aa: CASKGSGNQPQHF
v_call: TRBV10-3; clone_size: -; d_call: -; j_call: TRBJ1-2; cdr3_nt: TGTGCCATCAGTGGTGGGGAAGGCTATGGCTACACCTTC; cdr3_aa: CAISGGEGYGYTF
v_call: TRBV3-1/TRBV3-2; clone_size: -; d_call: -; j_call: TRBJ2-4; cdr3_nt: TGTGCCAGCAGCCCATTACAGGAGGGGGCCAAAAACATTCAGTACTTC; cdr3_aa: CASSPLQEGAKNIQYF
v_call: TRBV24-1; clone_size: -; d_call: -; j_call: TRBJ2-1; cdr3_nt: TGTGCCACCTCATCGTCAGGGTACAATGAGCAGTTCTTC; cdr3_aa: CATSSSGYNEQFF
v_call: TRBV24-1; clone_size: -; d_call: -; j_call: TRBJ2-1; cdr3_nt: TGTGCCACCAGTGCCTCACCCGGGCGGTGGGAGCAGTTCTTC; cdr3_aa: CATSASPGRWEQFF
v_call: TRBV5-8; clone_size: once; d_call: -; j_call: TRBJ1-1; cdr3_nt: TGTGCCAGCAGCTTGGTGGGCAGGATGAACACTGAAGCTTTCTTT; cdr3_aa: CASSLVGRMNTEAFF
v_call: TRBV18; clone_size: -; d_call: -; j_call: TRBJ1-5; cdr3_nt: TGTGCCAGCTCACCACCGGCTGGGTCGGGCGGCAATCAGCCCCAGCATTTT; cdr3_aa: CASSPPAGSGGNQPQHF
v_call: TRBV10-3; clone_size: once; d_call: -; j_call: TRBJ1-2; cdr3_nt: TGTGCCATCAGTGAAGGAGGGTTTGAGTATGGCTACACCTTC; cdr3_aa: CAISEGGFEYGYTF
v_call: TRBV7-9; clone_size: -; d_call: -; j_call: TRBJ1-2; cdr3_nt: TGTGCCAGCAGCTTGAATGACTATGGCTACACCTTC; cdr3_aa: CASSLNDYGYTF
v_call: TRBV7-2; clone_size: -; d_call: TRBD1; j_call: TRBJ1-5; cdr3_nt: TGTGCCAGCAGCTTAGCGCCGGGACAGAACAATCAGCCCCAGCATTTT; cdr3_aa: CASSLAPGQNNQPQHF
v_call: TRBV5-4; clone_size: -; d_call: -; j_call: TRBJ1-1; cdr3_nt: TGTGCCAGCAGCTTGGCCCTGGGGGCGCCGAACACTGAAGCTTTCTTT; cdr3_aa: CASSLALGAPNTEAFF
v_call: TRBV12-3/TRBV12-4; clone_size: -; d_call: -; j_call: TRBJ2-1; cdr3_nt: TGTGCCAGCAGTCGAGGGGGGCCCCACCAGTTCTTC; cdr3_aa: CASSRGGPHQFF
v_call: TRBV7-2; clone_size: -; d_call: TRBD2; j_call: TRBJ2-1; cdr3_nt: TGTGCCAGCAGCTTGGGACTAGCTTCCCATGAGCAGTTCTTC; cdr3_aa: CASSLGLASHEQFF
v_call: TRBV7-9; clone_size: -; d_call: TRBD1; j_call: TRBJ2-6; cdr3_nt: TGTGCCAGCAGCTCTGGACAGGGAAGTCCTGGGGCCAACGTCCTGACTTTC; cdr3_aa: CASSSGQGSPGANVLTF